This TCR beta chain is drawn from a study of response to subunit inactivated influenza vaccine. TCRdb re-analysed the RT-PCR reads in MiXCR, keeping a single row per CDR3 protein. The sample consists of some 500,000 distinct CDR3 sequences, 25% of them appearing once. V shed 1 base and J shed 2 bases, with 12 bases lying between them. The CDR3 length is 15 residues. Germline assignment: CDR1 MDHEN and CDR2 SYDVKM. In this sample, this clonotype turned up a few times. The source material was CD4+ T cells sorted from PBMCs, sampled roughly 5 days after vaccination. The clonotype originates from a man between 50 and 59 years old who received an inactivated influenza vaccine. J is TRBJ2-7 and V is TRBV28; D is uncertain. In nucleotides, the CDR3 is TGTGCCAGCAGTTTATTCATCGCTAGAACCTACGAGCAGTACTTC. Protein product: CASSLFIARTYEQYF.